The 31 T cell receptor beta chains listed next were all sequenced from one sample in a study of blood T cell repertoires in COVID-19. Assay: immunoSEQ multiplex PCR; the TCRdb copy retains only in-frame clones and omits some. The sample comprises around 220,000 clones, about 80% of which are singletons, and 4.5% to 6% rests with the top ten. Sequenced material: peripheral blood. These receptors came from a woman aged 80 or over with active or convalescent COVID-19.

This chain uses TRBV3-1 (or the pseudogene TRBV3-2) with TRBJ1-5; D perhaps matches TRBD1 (6 bases). Germline CDR1 LGHDT, CDR2 YNNKEL (reference sequence). This CDR3 has 15 residues. Deletions cut 4 bases from V and 3 bases from J, with 13 bases between. Written as DNA, the CDR3 is TGTGCCAGCAGCCGCACCCGGGACAACAATCAGCCCCAGCATTTT. Protein sequence: CASSRTRDNNQPQHF.

This rearrangement joins TRBV2 to TRBJ1-5; weak D call: TRBD1 (6 bases). Germline V CDR1 and CDR2: SNHLY, FYNNEI. The ends were cut back, 6 bases at V and 2 bases at J, with 14 bases in the middle. This CDR3 comprises 15 residues. Here the CDR3 DNA reads TGTGCCAGCAGATTACAGGGATTTGGCAATCAGCCCCAGCATTTT. It encodes CASRLQGFGNQPQHF. Together with reference TRBV2 and TRBJ1-5, the CDR3 gives the full variable domain: EPEVTQTPSHQVTQMGQEVILRCVPISNHLYFYWYRQILGQKVEFLVSFYNNEISEKSEIFDDQFSVERPDGSNFTLKIRSTKLEDSAMYFCASRLQGFGNQPQHFGDGTRLSIL.

This clone was picked up one time. The gene calls are TRBV10-3 and TRBJ1-1, with 8 nucleotides matching TRBD1. CDR1 is ENHRY and CDR2 is SYGVKD in the germline V gene. This CDR3 is 13 amino acids long. After removal of 5 bases from V and 2 bases from J, the junction contained 1 base not matched to a gene. The CDR3 reads CAISQGANTEAFF. CDR3 coding DNA: TGTGCCATCAGTCAGGGGGCCAACACTGAAGCTTTCTTT.

In its sample, this clone was seen a few times. The chain carries TRBV28 and TRBJ1-2; TRBD1 aligns across 10 bases. Per germline, CDR1 MDHEN and CDR2 SYDVKM. The V gene end was trimmed by 6 bases and the J gene end by 7 bases; junction bases not matched to a gene: 14. The CDR3 is 16 residues long. CDR3 sequence: CASRYPGQGIFSGYTF. In DNA, the CDR3 is TGTGCCAGCAGATACCCGGGACAGGGGATCTTTTCTGGCTACACCTTC.

The chain couples TRBV15 to TRBJ2-7, with a tentative D call TRBD1 (5 bases). The V gene lost 0 bases and the J gene lost 0 bases, with 12 bases spanning the gap. Germline-derived CDR1 and CDR2 are LNHNV and YYDKDF (reference sequence). The CDR3 covers 16 residues. Here the CDR3 reads CATSRDQGSSSYEQYF. The CDR3, as DNA: TGTGCCACCAGCAGAGATCAGGGTTCGAGCTCCTACGAGCAGTACTTC.

In this sample, this clone turned up once. The rearrangement joins TRBV12-3 or TRBV12-4 to TRBJ2-1, with TRBD2 matching 7 bases. This CDR3 is built from 13 residues. Trimming took 7 bases from V and 6 from J; bases not matched to a gene: 6. CDR3 DNA sequence: TGTGCCAGCAAAACCGGACTAGTCAATGAGCAGTTCTTC. Translated: CASKTGLVNEQFF.

The gene calls are TRBV10-3 and TRBJ2-3; TRBD2 is a possible D gene (6 bases). The CDR3 consists of 14 residues. Trimming cost V 8 bases and J 0 bases, with 12 bases left between them. Germline values: CDR1 ENHRY, CDR2 SYGVKD. In nucleotides, the CDR3 is TGTGCCATCGGAGGGACGGCTAGCACAGATACGCAGTATTTT. This encodes CAIGGTASTDTQYF.

The rearrangement links TRBV5-4 to TRBJ2-3, with 10 bases matching TRBD1. CDR1 and CDR2 (germline): SGHNT, YYREEE (reference sequence). This CDR3 has 15 residues. Unmatched junction bases numbered 8, after V lost 4 bases and J lost 6 bases. CDR3 sequence (DNA): TGTGCCAGCAGCCCCCGGGACAGGGGACTCGATACGCAGTATTTT. Translating gives CASSPRDRGLDTQYF.

The chain is built from TRBV5-6 and TRBJ2-7; 7 bases are a match to TRBD1. V gave up 4 bases and J gave up 0 bases; unmatched junction bases: 1. The CDR3 contains 13 residues. Germline V CDR1 and CDR2: SGHDT, YYEEEE. Here the CDR3 DNA reads TGTGCCAGCAGCAGACAGGGCTCCTACGAGCAGTACTTC. It encodes CASSRQGSYEQYF.

The rearrangement links TRBV2 to TRBJ2-5; 8 bases are a match to TRBD2. The J segment lost 5 bases and the V segment lost 5 bases, leaving 7 bases of the junction unmatched. This CDR3 comprises 14 residues. The germline V gene has CDR1 SNHLY and CDR2 FYNNEI. The CDR3 region has the DNA TGTGCCAGCAGTTCGGGACTAGTTGTGGAGACCCAGTACTTC. It yields the protein CASSSGLVVETQYF.

The rearrangement joins TRBV4-1 to TRBJ2-1; D gene uncertain. Germline V gene data show CDR1 as MGHRA and CDR2 as YSYEKL. V was trimmed by 0 bases and J by 5 bases, leaving 26 bases between them. The CDR3 totals 20 residues. CDR3 in DNA: TGCGCCAGCAGCCAAGACAGCCAGAGTCGTAGAGCTTCTAGGAACAATGAGCAGTTCTTC. It translates to CASSQDSQSRRASRNNEQFF.

V is TRBV4-2 and J is TRBJ2-1; 7 bases align to TRBD1. The V segment lost 1 base and the J segment 4 bases; nucleotides outside the gene matches: 19. This CDR3 has 20 amino acids. Per germline, CDR1 LGHNA and CDR2 YNFKEQ. CDR3 in amino acids: CASSQVGGPRGFGLYNEQFF. The DNA for the CDR3 is TGTGCCAGCAGCCAAGTAGGAGGACCCAGGGGGTTTGGACTGTACAATGAGCAGTTCTTC.

CDR3 nucleotide sequence: TGCAGTGCTAGTTCAGGGTGGCTAGCGGGAAGCACAGATACGCAGTATTTT. Protein sequence: CSASSGWLAGSTDTQYF. The V gene is TRBV20-1, the J gene TRBJ2-3, with 9 bases identical to TRBD2. The CDR3 loop spans 17 amino acids. The germline CDR1 and CDR2 sequences are DFQATT and SNEGSKA (reference sequence). J gave up 0 bases and V 3 bases, and 10 bases lay outside the gene matches.

The chain employs TRBV2 and TRBJ1-5, with D perhaps TRBD1 (5 bases). Trimming stripped 7 bases from V and 6 bases from J, with 16 bases between. CDR1 SNHLY and CDR2 FYNNEI come from the germline V gene. The CDR3 loop spans 14 amino acids. The CDR3 DNA reads TGTGCCAGCACTCCCAGGGTGAGTTCTCAGCCCCAGCATTTT. Its protein is CASTPRVSSQPQHF. The whole variable domain, filled in from reference TRBV2 and TRBJ1-5, reads EPEVTQTPSHQVTQMGQEVILRCVPISNHLYFYWYRQILGQKVEFLVSFYNNEISEKSEIFDDQFSVERPDGSNFTLKIRSTKLEDSAMYFCASTPRVSSQPQHFGDGTRLSIL.

This clone turned up a few times. The rearrangement joins TRBV3-1 (or the pseudogene TRBV3-2) to TRBJ1-2; 8 nucleotides agree with TRBD1. Trimming took 0 bases from V and 8 from J; bases not matched to a gene: 8. The germline CDR1 and CDR2 sequences are LGHDT and YNNKEL (reference sequence). CDR3 length: 15 amino acids. The CDR3 loop is CASSQDLTGAGGYTF. DNA of the CDR3: TGTGCCAGCAGCCAAGATTTGACAGGGGCTGGAGGCTACACCTTC.

The chain combines TRBV18 with TRBJ2-7, with TRBD1 identical over 7 bases. The germline V gene encodes CDR1 KGHSH and CDR2 LQKENI. The CDR3 consists of 17 residues. The ends lost 0 bases at V and 2 bases at J; junction bases unmatched: 10. CDR3 DNA: TGTGCCAGCTCACCACCGAGTAGGGGGCGGATACCCTACGAGCAGTACTTC. It translates to CASSPPSRGRIPYEQYF.

This rearrangement joins TRBV2 to TRBJ2-2; 8 bases match TRBD1. V was pared by 4 bases and J by 5 bases, with 6 bases of the junction left unmatched. Germline CDR1 is SNHLY and CDR2 is FYNNEI. The CDR3 has 15 amino acids. CDR3 amino acids: CASSADRVGTGELFF. In nucleotides, the CDR3 is TGTGCCAGCAGTGCGGACAGGGTAGGAACCGGGGAGCTGTTTTTT.

With regard to this clone: Other DNA sequences in the same sample also yield this CDR3. The rearrangement links TRBV12-3 or TRBV12-4 to TRBJ1-3; D not certain. Trimming left V 7 bases short and J 4 bases short, with 5 bases between. The CDR3 covers 11 residues. Here the CDR3 DNA reads TGTGCCAGCACCCTCGGAAACACCATATATTTT. Protein product: CASTLGNTIYF.

This clone was counted a single time. The rearrangement joins TRBV7-9 to TRBJ1-4; maybe TRBD1 (5 bases). Germline V gene data show CDR1 as SEHNR and CDR2 as FQNEAQ (reference sequence). V dropped 5 bases and J dropped 7 bases, with 17 bases sitting between them. The CDR3 is 15 amino acids. CDR3 loop: CASSPQGTIREKLFF. In DNA form, the CDR3 reads TGTGCCAGCAGCCCTCAGGGTACAATACGTGAAAAACTGTTTTTT.

The chain links TRBV19 to TRBJ2-1; D is possibly TRBD2 (5 bases). V was pared by 6 bases and J by 0 bases, with 12 bases between. The germline V gene encodes CDR1 LNHDA and CDR2 SQIVND (reference sequence). The CDR3 spans 15 residues. CDR3: CASSRGSGSYNEQFF. For the CDR3, the DNA is TGTGCCAGTAGCCGCGGGTCGGGCTCCTACAATGAGCAGTTCTTC.

The V and J genes are TRBV19 and TRBJ1-5, with D perhaps TRBD1 (5 bases). The germline V and J ends were trimmed by 8 bases and 0 bases, with 14 bases remaining between them. CDR3 size: 15 residues. Germline lookup yields CDR1 LNHDA and CDR2 SQIVND (reference sequence). CDR3 bases: TGTGCCAGTGCCACCGGACACCATAGCAATCAGCCCCAGCATTTT. As protein: CASATGHHSNQPQHF. Full variable domain (remainder filled in from reference TRBV19 and TRBJ1-5): DGGITQSPKYLFRKEGQNVTLSCEQNLNHDAMYWYRQDPGQGLRLIYYSQIVNDFQKGDIAEGYSVSREKKESFPLTVTSAQKNPTAFYLCASATGHHSNQPQHFGDGTRLSIL.

The table lists this clone with a few counts. The chain carries TRBV2 and TRBJ1-2, with D possibly TRBD1 on 5 matching bases. The V gene's germline CDR1 is SNHLY and CDR2 FYNNEI. CDR3 length: 10 residues. V lost 3 bases to trimming and J lost 12 bases, with 8 bases between them. DNA of the CDR3: TGTGCCAGCAGTGACTGGGGGGACACCTTC. Translation gives CASSDWGDTF.

This clone has a handful of counts. This chain connects TRBV27 to TRBJ2-1, with D possibly TRBD2 on 5 matching bases. The V gene lost 3 bases and the J gene lost 6 bases, with 24 bases spanning the gap. Germline V gives CDR1 MNHEY, CDR2 SMNVEV (reference sequence). The CDR3 spans 18 residues. The CDR3, as DNA: TGTGCCAGCAGTTTTAGCCCCGCCCGGGCCACTGGGAGCAATGAGCAGTTCTTC. Translated, it gives CASSFSPARATGSNEQFF.

This clone was seen more than once but under ten times. The V call is TRBV28, the J call TRBJ1-1; no clear D gene. This CDR3 region has 12 residues. Trimming shortened V by 5 bases and J by 0 bases, and 4 bases separated the two germline ends. Germline loops: CDR1 MDHEN, CDR2 SYDVKM. The chain's CDR3 is CASSQMNTEAFF. The CDR3 bases are TGTGCCAGCAGTCAAATGAACACTGAAGCTTTCTTT.

This clone was picked up a small number of times. The J gene is TRBJ2-6, the V gene TRBV2; 7 positions match TRBD2. Germline V gene lookup returns CDR1 SNHLY and CDR2 FYNNEI. This CDR3 is 16 amino acids long. With V trimmed by 5 bases and J by 0 bases, 4 bases remained unmatched. CDR3 nucleotides: TGTGCCAGCAGTAATCTAGCGGACTCTGGGGCCAACGTCCTGACTTTC. Protein: CASSNLADSGANVLTF. Filled out from reference TRBV2 and TRBJ2-6, the complete variable domain reads EPEVTQTPSHQVTQMGQEVILRCVPISNHLYFYWYRQILGQKVEFLVSFYNNEISEKSEIFDDQFSVERPDGSNFTLKIRSTKLEDSAMYFCASSNLADSGANVLTFGAGSRLTVL.

Only one count was recorded for this clone. This chain uses TRBV6-6 with TRBJ1-5, with D unclear. Germline V gene sequence: CDR1 MNHNY, CDR2 SVGAGI (reference sequence). V was clipped by 6 bases and J by 2 bases, with 5 bases between them. The CDR3 runs 12 residues. CDR3 amino acids: CASRIGNQPQHF. The CDR3 DNA sequence: TGTGCCAGCAGAATAGGCAATCAGCCCCAGCATTTT.

The chain recombines TRBV21-1 with TRBJ1-3; whether TRBD1, the table's D call, matches the DNA was not checked. TRBV21-1 is marked as a pseudogene. This CDR3 is built from 19 residues. The CDR3 DNA sequence: TGTGCCAGCAGCAAAGGGTCAAGGACACCAGGATGCTCTGGAAACACCATATATTTT. It codes for CASSKGSRTPGCSGNTIYF.

The V call is TRBV5-6, the J call TRBJ2-2, with 9 nucleotides matching TRBD1. J gave up 6 bases and V 2 bases, and 5 bases lay outside the gene matches. CDR3 length: 15 residues. Looked up from germline, CDR1 is SGHDT and CDR2 is YYEEEE. CDR3 DNA: TGTGCCAGCAGCTTATACCGGGACAGGGCCGGGGAGCTGTTTTTT. Its translation: CASSLYRDRAGELFF.

The genes are TRBV19 and TRBJ2-7, with D perhaps matching TRBD2 (5 bases). The V gene's germline CDR1 is LNHDA and CDR2 SQIVND (reference sequence). This CDR3 is 14 amino acids long. Trimming pared 3 bases from V and 2 bases from J, leaving 11 bases between. This chain's CDR3 is CASSIRREPYEQYF. CDR3 nucleotides: TGTGCCAGTAGTATCCGACGGGAACCCTACGAGCAGTACTTC. The full variable domain, in which reference TRBV19 and TRBJ2-7 provide the parts outside the CDR3, is DGGITQSPKYLFRKEGQNVTLSCEQNLNHDAMYWYRQDPGQGLRLIYYSQIVNDFQKGDIAEGYSVSREKKESFPLTVTSAQKNPTAFYLCASSIRREPYEQYFGPGTRLTVT.

This chain uses TRBV28 with TRBJ2-7; TRBD1 aligns across 9 bases. This CDR3 is built from 13 residues. After removal of 5 bases from V and 4 bases from J, the junction contained 3 bases not matched to a gene. Looked up from germline, CDR1 is MDHEN and CDR2 is SYDVKM. The CDR3 DNA sequence: TGTGCCAGCAGTATACAGGGGGCTTACGAGCAGTACTTC. It encodes CASSIQGAYEQYF.

V is TRBV9 and J is TRBJ2-3, with 9 bases that match TRBD2. CDR3 length: 16 residues. J lost 3 bases, V lost 4 bases, and 9 bases had no gene match. CDR1 and CDR2 from the germline V gene are SGDLS and YYNGEE. The CDR3 sequence is CASSPRGRALTDTQYF. CDR3 sequence (DNA): TGTGCCAGCAGCCCCCGCGGGAGGGCGTTGACAGATACGCAGTATTTT.